This paragraph covers one T cell receptor beta chain sequence. This receptor's antigen is unknown. It has no much larger one-base neighbor in the sample; base qualities were not kept. Receptor amplification or capture employed the immunoSEQ multiplex PCR assay. The paper's data handling went like this. A statistical classification framework was developed to diagnose cytomegalovirus status using the catalog of TCR beta chain sequences. The source is immuneACCESS, and TCRdb retained only in-frame sequences with V and J called. Part of the clones is not carried over; for the studies checked, unresolved V genes explain less than half of this, and the remainder is unexplained. Clone size and V and J calls were adopted from that table, with D and trimming inferred from the DNA. The sample records tens of thousands of clones, more than 85% of which are singletons. 3% to 4% of the sample is in the top ten clones.

The source of the sample is a study of cytomegalovirus exposure and HLA in healthy donors (dated by TCRdb to the late 2010s). Regarding the complete study: The 666 repertoires of the first cohort and the roughly 110 validation repertoires were produced on the same platform, according to a later analysis. In addition to the first cohort of 666 subjects, a separate validation cohort of 120 different subjects was used. To predict cytomegalovirus infection status, the study brought together high-throughput TCR immunosequencing, statistical association of individual TCRs with disease status, and machine learning. The study aimed to test whether signatures of past pathogen exposure could be identified by cataloging public T cell receptors.

Overall study outcomes, separate from this receptor: Three of the identified cytomegalovirus-associated TCR beta chains were confirmed in vitro to be specific for cytomegalovirus antigens. Most TCR sequences were observed very rarely across donors, whereas some public TCRs were present in many individuals. According to the authors, the approach could potentially be generalized to other disease states and immunological phenotypes. A later analysis found that TCRs clustered in the first cohort also tended to co-occur in the approximately 120 validation repertoires, with approximately 95% of cluster scores above 0. All 120 or so repertoires were used to score co-occurrence in the validation cohort in a later analysis, because that analysis had no HLA typing for the cohort. In the study, 150 to 200 TCR beta chains were listed as associated with cytomegalovirus. The classifier was reported to diagnose cytomegalovirus status with high specificity and sensitivity in both the original cohort and the validation cohort.

The donors belonged to the validation cohort of around 120 subjects, which was separate from the approximately 680-subject first cohort. Reading the germline V gene (reference sequence) gives CDR1 SEHNR and CDR2 FQNEAQ. The CDR3 measures 19 amino acids from cysteine to phenylalanine. The kept DNA is CDR3 alone, 57 bases in frame from the first base. Trimming takes 1 base off V and 0 bases off J; junction bases not matched to a gene: 12. Specimen: PBMCs. The rearranged chain carries TRBV7-9 and TRBJ2-1; 7 central bases correspond to TRBD1. The sequence derives from a woman between 25 and 40 years old in good health and CMV-seronegative. The CDR3 sequence is CASSLVSPGRGSSYNEQFF. In nucleotide form, the sequence is TGTGCCAGCAGCTTAGTTTCTCCCGGCAGGGGGAGCTCCTACAATGAGCAGTTCTTC.